This TCR beta chain emerged from a study of cytomegalovirus exposure and HLA in healthy donors. Germline V gene data show CDR1 as MNHNY and CDR2 as SVGAGI (reference sequence). The CDR3 extends over 15 amino acids. V lost 6 bases and J lost 3; bases outside the gene matches: 8. Clones were sequenced by immunoSEQ multiplex PCR, and TCRdb holds only the in-frame ones, with some missing. Counted here are approximately 210,000 clones, about 82% occurring once; the ten biggest clones make up roughly 1.5%. The sequencing input was PBMCs. The clonotype originates from a woman younger than 30 in good health and CMV-seronegative. The chain recombines TRBV6-6 with TRBJ2-5; 9 nucleotides match TRBD1. CDR3 sequence (DNA): TGTGCCAGCAGGGGACAGGGATGGGGAAAAGAGACCCAGTACTTC. Protein product: CASRGQGWGKETQYF.